The clone carrying this T cell receptor beta chain was seen ten or more times. What it binds is not known. The data were taken from a study of T-cell reconstitution after alpha-beta-depleted transplantation in children. Molecular barcoding with unique molecular identifiers was used for the TCRbeta library. In TCRdb, the PCR reads were re-called with MiXCR into one record per CDR3 protein. The sample yields 200,000 to 300,000 distinct CDR3 sequences, under 9.5% seen once. This CDR3 is 17 amino acids long. Between the trimmed V and J ends, which lost 1 base and 0 bases, there was a span of 13 bases. Germline CDR1 is SGHRS and CDR2 is YFSETQ. Study observations and caveats: Fresh T-cell production supplied most of the T-cell counts and diversity seen one year after transplant. Some patients owed their high day-60 TCRbeta diversity to surviving recipient T cells and thymic progenitors. Expanded graft clones, several hundred of them, were reportedly the source of alpha-beta T cells about two months after transplant.

The TCR comes from a male patient younger than 18 who had a stem cell transplant for acute lymphoblastic leukemia, so the T cells may come from the graft donor. V gene TRBV5-1 combines with J gene TRBJ2-2; no definite D call. Sequences were derived from PBMCs, mostly from graft donor cells, sampled 180 days after TCRalphabeta/CD19-depleted stem cell transplant. In DNA form, the CDR3 reads TGCGCCAGCAGCTTGTTCGGTCCCTTCGCGAACACCGGGGAGCTGTTTTTT. It encodes CASSLFGPFANTGELFF.